The T cell receptor beta chain described here comes from a study of graft-versus-host responses after intestinal transplantation. Across the study: Recipients received multivisceral, liver-intestinal, or isolated intestinal transplants. All recipients were given anti-thymocyte globulin induction, and tacrolimus and steroids were then administered for about three years.

Concerning this clone: What it binds is unknown.

Overall study findings and caveats: Peak circulating GvH clone levels tracked with early post-transplant HvG declines. Recipient bone marrow held GvH clones, some seen earlier in ileum or blood.

Measured with immunoSEQ multiplex PCR; TCRdb has only the in-frame clones, and not every one. Found here are around 24,000 clones, more than 75% of them singletons; the top ten hold more than 0.8%. Germline V lookup: CDR1 GTSNPN, CDR2 SVGIG (reference sequence). V lost 5 bases and J 6 bases, leaving 11 bases between the germline ends. The CDR3 sequence is 11 residues long. The rearrangement joins TRBV30 to TRBJ2-7; D may be TRBD1 (6 bases). The receptor's source is a human donor who was the organ donor for an intestinal transplant. Sequencing used unstimulated CD8+ T cells sorted from spleen or lymph node cells, obtained before transplant. The CDR3 coding sequence is TGTGCCTGGGCCGGGACAATCGAGCAGTACTTC. This codes for CAWAGTIEQYF.